This record covers a single T cell receptor (beta chain). The data belong to a study of beta chain features in type 1 diabetes. This CDR3 is 13 amino acids long. V was shortened by 3 bases and J by 0 bases, with 7 bases between the two germline ends. Germline values: CDR1 SGHRS, CDR2 YFSETQ. Sequencing targeted expressed TCRB transcripts, as all isolated RNA had been reverse transcribed. Here immunoSEQ multiplex PCR was the method, and the copy in TCRdb shows in-frame clones only, minus some. The data hold 200,000 to 250,000 clones, with less than 15% observed a single time. The rearrangement links TRBV5-1 to TRBJ2-7; weak D call: TRBD2 (5 bases). The sample comprised naive CD4+ T cells from blood. The receptor's source is a woman aged 40 to 49 in good health. CDR3 region: CASSSSPSYEQYF. As DNA, the CDR3 is TGCGCCAGCAGCTCTAGCCCCTCCTACGAGCAGTACTTC.